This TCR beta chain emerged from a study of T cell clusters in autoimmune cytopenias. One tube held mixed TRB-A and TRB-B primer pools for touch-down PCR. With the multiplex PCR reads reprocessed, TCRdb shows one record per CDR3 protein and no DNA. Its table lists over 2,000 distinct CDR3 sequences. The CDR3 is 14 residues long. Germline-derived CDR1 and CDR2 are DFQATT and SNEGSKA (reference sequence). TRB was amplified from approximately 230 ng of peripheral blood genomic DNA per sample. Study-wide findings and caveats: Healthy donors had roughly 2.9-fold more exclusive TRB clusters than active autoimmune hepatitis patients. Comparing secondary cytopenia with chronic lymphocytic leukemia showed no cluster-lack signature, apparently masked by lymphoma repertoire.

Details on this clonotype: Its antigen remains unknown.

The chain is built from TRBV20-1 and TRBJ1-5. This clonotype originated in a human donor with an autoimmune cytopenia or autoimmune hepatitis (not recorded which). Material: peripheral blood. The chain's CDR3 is CSASIGSAYQPQHF.